This is a list of T cell receptor beta chains from one sample in a study of brain T cells in children with intractable seizures. Repertoires were generated with immunoSEQ multiplex PCR, while TCRdb's copy carries only in-frame clones and drops some. The sample yields under 150,000 clones, approximately 94% seen once. This specimen consisted of peripheral blood, obtained at surgery. The receptors come from a boy in the first two years of life with hemimegalencephaly and intractable seizures. The CDR3 runs from the conserved cysteine through the conserved F or W. A D gene is named only where the DNA matches it firmly. The size entry is marked missing in some rows and otherwise reads once, few, many or a size class.

clone size	V gene	D gene	J gene	CDR3 protein	CDR3 DNA
.	TRBV5-1	TRBD1	TRBJ2-1	CASSLNRGDEQFF	TGCGCCAGCAGCTTGAACAGGGGGGATGAGCAGTTCTTC
.	TRBV20-1	.	TRBJ1-6	CSAAGDSPLHF	TGCAGTGCCGCAGGGGATTCACCCCTCCACTTT
.	TRBV5-5	.	TRBJ1-1	CASSLAAGINTEAFF	TGTGCCAGCAGCTTGGCAGCGGGCATTAACACTGAAGCTTTCTTT
.	TRBV27	.	TRBJ2-5	CASSFTGAVKTQYF	TGTGCCAGCAGTTTTACGGGGGCCGTCAAGACCCAGTACTTC
.	TRBV29-1	.	TRBJ2-1	CSGELEAPNEQFF	TGCAGCGGGGAATTAGAGGCGCCCAATGAGCAGTTCTTC
.	TRBV5-1	.	TRBJ2-3	CASSLAHGGIPSTDTQYF	TGCGCCAGCAGCTTGGCCCACGGCGGGATCCCTAGCACAGATACGCAGTATTTT
.	TRBV6-5	.	TRBJ2-7	CASRPGSAPYEQYF	TGTGCCAGCAGGCCCGGGAGTGCGCCCTACGAGCAGTACTTC
.	TRBV28	.	TRBJ1-2	CASITAEGGRYGYTF	TGTGCCAGCATAACGGCAGAAGGAGGTCGGTATGGCTACACCTTC
.	TRBV11-2	.	TRBJ2-7	CASSLGTDVEQYF	TGTGCCAGCAGCTTAGGAACCGACGTTGAGCAGTACTTC
.	TRBV6-2/TRBV6-3	TRBD2	TRBJ2-1	CASSYSWTSGNYNEQFF	TGTGCCAGCAGTTATTCTTGGACTAGCGGGAACTACAATGAGCAGTTCTTC
.	TRBV15	.	TRBJ2-1	CATSRLERSYNEQFF	TGTGCCACCAGCAGGCTGGAGAGGTCCTACAATGAGCAGTTCTTC
.	TRBV5-1	TRBD2	TRBJ2-7	CASSLEGLAGLGSSYEQYF	TGCGCCAGCAGCTTGGAGGGACTAGCGGGACTGGGTTCCTCCTACGAGCAGTACTTC
.	TRBV2	TRBD1	TRBJ1-4	CASNTDRNNEKLFF	TGTGCCAGCAATACGGACAGGAATAATGAAAAACTGTTTTTT
.	TRBV28	.	TRBJ2-2	CASISQGRTGELFF	TGTGCCAGCATCTCCCAGGGGCGCACCGGGGAGCTGTTTTTT
.	TRBV19	.	TRBJ2-2	CASSIRDGELFF	TGTGCCAGTAGTATTAGGGACGGGGAGCTGTTTTTT
.	TRBV29-1	.	TRBJ2-3	CSVEGVSGGYPASTDTQYF	TGCAGCGTTGAAGGGGTATCTGGCGGCTACCCCGCTAGCACAGATACGCAGTATTTT
.	TRBV2	TRBD1	TRBJ1-2	CASPGTGGLRDYGYTF	TGTGCCAGCCCCGGGACAGGGGGATTGAGGGACTATGGCTACACCTTC
.	TRBV28	.	TRBJ1-2	CASSLWVVRGSGYTF	TGTGCCAGCAGTTTATGGGTGGTCAGGGGCTCTGGCTACACCTTC
.	TRBV19	.	TRBJ2-1	CASSTGTVTYNEQFF	TGTGCCAGTAGTACCGGGACGGTCACCTACAATGAGCAGTTCTTC
.	TRBV10-3	TRBD1	TRBJ1-1	CATLDRLNTEAFF	TGTGCCACCCTGGACAGGTTGAACACTGAAGCTTTCTTT
.	TRBV5-4	.	TRBJ2-7	CASSLAGEQYF	TGTGCCAGCAGCTTGGCAGGGGAGCAGTACTTC
.	TRBV18	.	TRBJ2-7	CASSPRHKGLVQYF	TGTGCCAGCTCACCACGACATAAGGGGTTAGTGCAGTACTTC
few	TRBV4-2	.	TRBJ1-2	CASSSTDTGPNGYTF	TGTGCCAGCAGTTCCACAGATACCGGACCCAATGGCTACACCTTC
once	TRBV5-1	TRBD1	TRBJ2-1	CASSVQGLDYNEQFF	TGCGCCAGCAGCGTACAGGGGCTGGACTACAATGAGCAGTTCTTC
.	TRBV5-1	.	TRBJ2-1	CASSLYVAGRDEQFF	TGCGCCAGCAGCTTGTATGTGGCGGGAAGGGATGAGCAGTTCTTC
once	TRBV6-2/TRBV6-3	.	TRBJ2-1	CASSYSDLNNEQFF	TGTGCCAGCAGTTACTCGGACTTAAACAATGAGCAGTTCTTC
.	TRBV11-1	.	TRBJ2-3	CASSLAPADGGISTDTQYF	TGTGCCAGCAGCTTAGCACCCGCGGATGGGGGAATTAGCACAGATACGCAGTATTTT
.	TRBV11-2	.	TRBJ2-5	CASSPGAQETQYF	TGTGCCAGCAGCCCCGGGGCCCAAGAGACCCAGTACTTC
.	TRBV6-5	.	TRBJ2-2	CASSAMTATGELFF	TGTGCCAGCAGCGCAATGACGGCGACCGGGGAGCTGTTTTTT
.	TRBV5-1	.	TRBJ2-1	CASSFLLSNEQFF	TGCGCCAGCAGCTTTCTTCTCTCCAATGAGCAGTTCTTC
.	TRBV5-3	TRBD2	TRBJ2-1	CARSRRLARNEQFF	TGTGCCAGAAGCAGGAGACTAGCTCGCAATGAGCAGTTCTTC
.	TRBV16	.	TRBJ1-2	CASSQSARGYGYTF	TGTGCCAGCAGCCAATCTGCCAGGGGCTATGGCTACACCTTC
.	TRBV24-1	TRBD1	TRBJ2-5	CATSDGTVPQETQYF	TGTGCCACCAGTGATGGGACAGTTCCCCAAGAGACCCAGTACTTC
.	TRBV9	.	TRBJ1-3	CASSVAGSGNTIYF	TGTGCCAGCAGCGTTGCAGGGTCCGGAAACACCATATATTTT
.	TRBV2	TRBD2	TRBJ2-7	CASSPRDYSFEQYF	TGTGCCAGTAGCCCCCGGGACTATTCCTTTGAGCAGTACTTC
.	TRBV10-3	.	TRBJ1-2	CATATDYYGYTF	TGTGCCACCGCGACGGACTACTATGGCTACACCTTC
.	TRBV5-1	.	TRBJ1-4	CASSLGGKTNEKLFF	TGCGCCAGCAGCTTGGGCGGGAAGACTAATGAAAAACTGTTTTTT
.	TRBV10-2	TRBD2	TRBJ2-1	CASSPTSLYNEQFF	TGCGCCAGCAGTCCGACTAGCTTATACAATGAGCAGTTCTTC
.	TRBV6-5	.	TRBJ1-5	CASSATNGHQPQHF	TGTGCCAGCAGCGCGACGAACGGCCATCAGCCCCAGCATTTT
once	TRBV28	TRBD1	TRBJ1-2	CASSYITGGAASMYTF	TGTGCCAGCAGCTATATAACAGGGGGCGCCGCCTCTATGTACACCTTC